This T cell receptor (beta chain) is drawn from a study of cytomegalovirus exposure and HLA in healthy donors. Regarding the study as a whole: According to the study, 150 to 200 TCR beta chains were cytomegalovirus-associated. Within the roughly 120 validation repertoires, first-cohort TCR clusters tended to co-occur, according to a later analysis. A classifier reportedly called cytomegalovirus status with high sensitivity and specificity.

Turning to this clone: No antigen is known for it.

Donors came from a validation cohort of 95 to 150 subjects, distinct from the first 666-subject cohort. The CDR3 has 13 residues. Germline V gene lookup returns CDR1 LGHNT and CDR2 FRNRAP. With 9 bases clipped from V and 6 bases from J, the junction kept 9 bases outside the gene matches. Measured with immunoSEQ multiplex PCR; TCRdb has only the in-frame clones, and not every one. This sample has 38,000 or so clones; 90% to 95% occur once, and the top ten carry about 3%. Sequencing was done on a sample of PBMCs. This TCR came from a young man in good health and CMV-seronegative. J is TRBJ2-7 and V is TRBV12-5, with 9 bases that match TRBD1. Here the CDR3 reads CARPGQGGLEQYF. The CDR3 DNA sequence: TGTGCTAGACCGGGACAGGGAGGCCTCGAGCAGTACTTC.